This TCR beta chain was obtained from a study of shared clonotypes between healthy human individuals. Using immunoSEQ multiplex PCR, the repertoire was profiled, and TCRdb retains in-frame clones only, with some absent. The data contain under 1,100,000 clones, about 77% of them seen just once; the ten biggest clones take up approximately 1.5%. This CDR3 comprises 15 residues. Per germline, CDR1 SGHRS and CDR2 YFSETQ. Trimming took off 0 bases at V and 1 base at J, with 8 bases between the two ends. Only Caucasian adults living in Nashville, Tennessee served as donors. The sequence was collected from a man between 18 and 29 years old in good health. What was sequenced was memory CD4+ T cells sorted from blood. The subset: CD45RA-negative fraction. The V and J genes are TRBV5-1 and TRBJ2-1, with D possibly TRBD1 on 5 matching bases. The chain's CDR3 is CASSLEGNSYNEQFF. DNA for the CDR3: TGCGCCAGCAGCTTGGAGGGGAATTCCTACAATGAGCAGTTCTTC.